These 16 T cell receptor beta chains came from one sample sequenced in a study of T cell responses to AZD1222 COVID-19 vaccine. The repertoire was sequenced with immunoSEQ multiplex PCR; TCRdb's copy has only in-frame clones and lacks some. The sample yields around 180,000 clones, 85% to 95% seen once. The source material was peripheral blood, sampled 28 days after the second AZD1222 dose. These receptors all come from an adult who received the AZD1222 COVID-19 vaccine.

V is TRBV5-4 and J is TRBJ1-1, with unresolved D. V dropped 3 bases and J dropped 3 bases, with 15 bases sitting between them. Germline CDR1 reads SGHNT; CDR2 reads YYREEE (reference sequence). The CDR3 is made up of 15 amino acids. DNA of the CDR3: TGTGCCAGCAGCTCTTACAACACCAAACACACTGAAGCTTTCTTT. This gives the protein CASSSYNTKHTEAFF.

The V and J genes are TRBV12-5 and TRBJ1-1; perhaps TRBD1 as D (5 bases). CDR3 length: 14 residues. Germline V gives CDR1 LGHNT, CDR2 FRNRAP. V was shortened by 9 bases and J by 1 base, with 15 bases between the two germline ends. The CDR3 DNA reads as TGTGCTAGCTCCAGGGCGGGGGAGAACACTGAAGCTTTCTTT. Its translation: CASSRAGENTEAFF.

CDR3 nucleotide sequence: TGCGCCAGCAGCTTGGCAGGGTGGAACACTGAAGCTTTCTTT. Protein: CASSLAGWNTEAFF. The chain employs TRBV5-1 and TRBJ1-1, with D perhaps TRBD1 (5 bases). The CDR3 has 14 amino acids. Germline V gene sequence: CDR1 SGHRS, CDR2 YFSETQ. The V end lost 0 bases, the J end lost 1 base, and 7 bases lay between the germline ends.

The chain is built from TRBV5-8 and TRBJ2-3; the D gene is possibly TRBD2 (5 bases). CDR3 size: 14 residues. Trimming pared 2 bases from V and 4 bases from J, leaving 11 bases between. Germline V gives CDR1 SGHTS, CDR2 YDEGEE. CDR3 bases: TGTGCCAGCAGCTTTGGGGTTAGCGCAGATACGCAGTATTTT. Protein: CASSFGVSADTQYF. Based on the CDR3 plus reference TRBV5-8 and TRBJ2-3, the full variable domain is EAGVTQSPTHLIKTRGQQATLRCSPISGHTSVYWYQQALGLGLQFLLWYDEGEERNRGNFPPRFSGRQFPNYSSELNVNALELEDSALYLCASSFGVSADTQYFGPGTRLTVL.

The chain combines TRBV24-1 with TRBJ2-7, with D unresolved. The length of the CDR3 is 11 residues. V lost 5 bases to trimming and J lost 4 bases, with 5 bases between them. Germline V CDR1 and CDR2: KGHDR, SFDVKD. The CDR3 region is CATSAGYEQYF. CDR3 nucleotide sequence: TGTGCCACCAGTGCCGGTTACGAGCAGTACTTC.

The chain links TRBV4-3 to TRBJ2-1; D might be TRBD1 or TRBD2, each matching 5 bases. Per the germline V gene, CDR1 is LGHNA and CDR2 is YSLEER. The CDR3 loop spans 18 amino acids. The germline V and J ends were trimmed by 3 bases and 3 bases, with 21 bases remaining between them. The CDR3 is CASSQSAASGSFYNEQFF. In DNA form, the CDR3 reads TGCGCCAGCAGCCAGTCGGCCGCATCAGGGAGTTTCTACAATGAGCAGTTCTTC.

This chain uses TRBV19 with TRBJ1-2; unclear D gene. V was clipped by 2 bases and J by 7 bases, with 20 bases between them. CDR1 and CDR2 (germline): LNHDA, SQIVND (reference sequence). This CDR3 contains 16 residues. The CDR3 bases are TGTGCCAGTAGTATATCGGCCTCTTCGGGAGTAGGTGGCTACACCTTC. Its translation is CASSISASSGVGGYTF.

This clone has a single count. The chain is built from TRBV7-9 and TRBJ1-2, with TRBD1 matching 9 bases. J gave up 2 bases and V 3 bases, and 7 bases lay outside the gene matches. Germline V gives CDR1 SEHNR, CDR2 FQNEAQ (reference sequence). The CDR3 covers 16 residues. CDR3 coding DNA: TGTGCCAGCAGCTTCGGACAGGGGAGTTACAACTATGGCTACACCTTC. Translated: CASSFGQGSYNYGYTF.

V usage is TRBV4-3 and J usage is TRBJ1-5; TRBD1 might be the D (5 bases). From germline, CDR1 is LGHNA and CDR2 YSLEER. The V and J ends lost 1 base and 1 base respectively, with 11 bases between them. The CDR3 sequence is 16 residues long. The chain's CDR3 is CASSQVIGGSNQPQHF. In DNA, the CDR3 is TGCGCCAGCAGCCAAGTGATTGGGGGGAGCAATCAGCCCCAGCATTTT.

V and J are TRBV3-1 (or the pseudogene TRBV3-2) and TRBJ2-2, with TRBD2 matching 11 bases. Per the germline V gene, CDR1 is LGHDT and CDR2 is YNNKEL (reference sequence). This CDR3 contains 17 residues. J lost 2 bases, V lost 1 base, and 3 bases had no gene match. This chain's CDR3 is CASSQAGLAENTGELFF. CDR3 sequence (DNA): TGTGCCAGCAGCCAAGCGGGACTAGCGGAAAACACCGGGGAGCTGTTTTTT.

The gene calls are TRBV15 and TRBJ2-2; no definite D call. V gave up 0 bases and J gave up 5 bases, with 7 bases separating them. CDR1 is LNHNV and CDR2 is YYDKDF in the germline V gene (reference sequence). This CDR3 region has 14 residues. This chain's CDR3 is CATSRDGRTGELFF. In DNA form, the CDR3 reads TGTGCCACCAGCAGAGATGGGCGAACCGGGGAGCTGTTTTTT. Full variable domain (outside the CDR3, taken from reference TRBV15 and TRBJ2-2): DAMVIQNPRYQVTQFGKPVTLSCSQTLNHNVMYWYQQKSSQAPKLLFHYYDKDFNNEADTPDNFQSRRPNTSFCFLDIRSPGLGDTAMYLCATSRDGRTGELFFGEGSRLTVL.

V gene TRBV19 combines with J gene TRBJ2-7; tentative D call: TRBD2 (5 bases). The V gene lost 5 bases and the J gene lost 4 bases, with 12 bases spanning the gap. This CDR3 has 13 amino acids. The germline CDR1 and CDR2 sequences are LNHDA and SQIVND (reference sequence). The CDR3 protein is CASSLTPGYEQYF. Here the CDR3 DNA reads TGTGCCAGTAGTCTAACACCGGGATACGAGCAGTACTTC.

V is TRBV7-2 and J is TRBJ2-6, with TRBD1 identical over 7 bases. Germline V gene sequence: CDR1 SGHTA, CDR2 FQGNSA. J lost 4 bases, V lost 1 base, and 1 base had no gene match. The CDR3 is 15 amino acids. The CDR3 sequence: CASSLEQGGANVLTF. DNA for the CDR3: TGTGCCAGCAGCTTAGAACAGGGGGGGGCCAACGTCCTGACTTTC.

In DNA form, the CDR3 reads TGCGCCAGCAGCTTGGGGGGAGGCTCGGTCGGCGAGCAGTACTTC. Translated, it gives CASSLGGGSVGEQYF. V and J are TRBV5-1 and TRBJ2-7, with D perhaps TRBD2 (6 bases). Germline CDR1 and CDR2: SGHRS and YFSETQ. The CDR3 has 15 amino acids. The V and J ends lost 0 bases and 6 bases respectively, with 16 bases between them.

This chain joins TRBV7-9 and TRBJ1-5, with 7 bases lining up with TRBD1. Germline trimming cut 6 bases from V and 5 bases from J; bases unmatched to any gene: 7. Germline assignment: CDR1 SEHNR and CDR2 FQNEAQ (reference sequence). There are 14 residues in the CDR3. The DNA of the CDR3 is TGTGCCAGCAGTCCAGGACAGGCTTATCAGCCCCAGCATTTT. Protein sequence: CASSPGQAYQPQHF.

The CDR3 protein is CASSRGHRDLNTEAFF. DNA of the CDR3: TGCGCCAGCAGCCGAGGCCACCGGGACCTGAACACTGAAGCTTTCTTT. The chain employs TRBV5-1 and TRBJ1-1; tentatively, D is TRBD1 (5 bases). CDR1 is SGHRS, CDR2 YFSETQ, per germline. Trimming pared 4 bases from V and 0 bases from J, leaving 16 bases between. There are 16 residues in the CDR3. Using reference TRBV5-1 and TRBJ1-1 for the parts outside the CDR3, the full variable domain is KAGVTQTPRYLIKTRGQQVTLSCSPISGHRSVSWYQQTPGQGLQFLFEYFSETQRNKGNFPGRFSGRQFSNSRSEMNVSTLELGDSALYLCASSRGHRDLNTEAFFGQGTRLTVV.